This is a list of T cell receptor beta chains from one sample in a study of graft-versus-host responses after intestinal transplantation. Clones were sequenced by immunoSEQ multiplex PCR, and TCRdb holds only the in-frame ones, with some missing. The sample comprises 55,000 to 85,000 clones, more than 80% of which are singletons, and around 2.7% rests with the top ten. Their antigens remain unidentified. Sequencing used unstimulated CD8+ T cells sorted from spleen or lymph node cells, obtained before intestinal transplant. Every receptor here comes from a human donor who received an intestinal transplant. Each CDR3 is given with its conserved first and last residue. A D gene is named only where the DNA matches it firmly. Clone size, where shown, is once, few, many, or a class for clones that have expanded.

cdr3_nt cdr3_aa j_call clone_size v_call d_call
TGTGCCAGCAGTTTCCAGGGGGCGCCTGGAAACACCATATATTTT CASSFQGAPGNTIYF TRBJ1-3 . TRBV28 TRBD1
TGTGCCAGCATTGGACAGGGACTCTATGGCTACACCTTC CASIGQGLYGYTF TRBJ1-2 . TRBV2 TRBD1
TGTGCCAGCAGCTTAGATGGACTGCGTTACGAGCAGTACTTC CASSLDGLRYEQYF TRBJ2-7 . TRBV7-9 .
TGTGCCACGTCGGACTCGAGGGCCGGGGAGCTGTTTTTT CATSDSRAGELFF TRBJ2-2 few TRBV10-3 .
TGTGCCACCAGCAGAGATAGGGAGGGACACAAGAACACCGGGGAGCTGTTTTTT CATSRDREGHKNTGELFF TRBJ2-2 once TRBV15 .
TGTGCCAGCAGTTACGGACGGGGGTCCTACGAGCAGTACTTC CASSYGRGSYEQYF TRBJ2-7 . TRBV6-5 .
TGCGCCAGCAGCCGACCCCCAGGCGAGCAGTACTTC CASSRPPGEQYF TRBJ2-7 . TRBV4-1 .
TGTGCCAGCAGTGCCCCACGGGTAGGCACCTACGAGCAGTACTTC CASSAPRVGTYEQYF TRBJ2-7 . TRBV28 .
TGTGCCAGTAGTATAGTACAGTTTCGTGGCTACACCTTC CASSIVQFRGYTF TRBJ1-2 . TRBV19 .
TGCGCCAGCAGTGAGACAGCTACTGGCTACACCTTC CASSETATGYTF TRBJ1-2 . TRBV10-2 .
TGTGCCAGCAGCTTAGCCCGGACAGGGGGATATGGCTACACCTTC CASSLARTGGYGYTF TRBJ1-2 . TRBV7-9 TRBD1
TGTGCCAGCAGTGAGGGGACTAGCTTACCCGGGGAGCTGTTTTTT CASSEGTSLPGELFF TRBJ2-2 . TRBV6-1 TRBD2
TGTGCCAGCAGTTTATCGGGACAGGGGGTTTCCTACGAGCAGTACTTC CASSLSGQGVSYEQYF TRBJ2-7 . TRBV27 TRBD1
TGTGCCATCAGTGAAGAGGGGGGGACTTACGAGCAGTACTTC CAISEEGGTYEQYF TRBJ2-7 . TRBV10-3 .
TGTGCCAGCGCCCAGCTAGCGGGAGCCCAGAGCTCCTACAATGAGCAGTTCTTC CASAQLAGAQSSYNEQFF TRBJ2-1 . TRBV27 TRBD2
TGTGCCAGCTCACCCCCGGGACAGCCGAACACCGGGGAGCTGTTTTTT CASSPPGQPNTGELFF TRBJ2-2 . TRBV18 TRBD1
TGTGCCAGCAGAAGCATCCGACAGGGTAGCAATCAGCCCCAGCATTTT CASRSIRQGSNQPQHF TRBJ1-5 once TRBV27 TRBD1
TGTGCCAGCAGCCCCGGGGGTATTTTGGGGCCCCAGCATTTT CASSPGGILGPQHF TRBJ1-5 . TRBV7-6 .
TGTGCCAGAGTAAGGACAACCATGGTCTATGGCTACACCTTC CARVRTTMVYGYTF TRBJ1-2 . TRBV27 .
TGTGCCAGCTCACCACGGGATAGCGGGAGTGCCGGGGAGCTGTTTTTT CASSPRDSGSAGELFF TRBJ2-2 . TRBV18 TRBD2
TGCGCCAGCACCCTTCGGACAGGGTCTGGGGCCAACGTCCTGACTTTC CASTLRTGSGANVLTF TRBJ2-6 . TRBV5-1 TRBD1
TGTGCCAGCAGCTTAGGTAGCGGGGGGGCCTACAATGAGCAGTTCTTC CASSLGSGGAYNEQFF TRBJ2-1 . TRBV13 TRBD2
TGTGCCAGCAGTTTACCCCAACCCTCCATTAGGGGCTACGAGCAGTACTTC CASSLPQPSIRGYEQYF TRBJ2-7 . TRBV28 .
TGTGCCAGCAGTTTAGGGACTAGCAGGTCGAATGAGCAGTTCTTC CASSLGTSRSNEQFF TRBJ2-1 once TRBV28 TRBD2
TGCGCCAGCAGCCAAGTCGAGTCACTTACATCGGGGCAGTACTTC CASSQVESLTSGQYF TRBJ2-7 . TRBV4-1 .